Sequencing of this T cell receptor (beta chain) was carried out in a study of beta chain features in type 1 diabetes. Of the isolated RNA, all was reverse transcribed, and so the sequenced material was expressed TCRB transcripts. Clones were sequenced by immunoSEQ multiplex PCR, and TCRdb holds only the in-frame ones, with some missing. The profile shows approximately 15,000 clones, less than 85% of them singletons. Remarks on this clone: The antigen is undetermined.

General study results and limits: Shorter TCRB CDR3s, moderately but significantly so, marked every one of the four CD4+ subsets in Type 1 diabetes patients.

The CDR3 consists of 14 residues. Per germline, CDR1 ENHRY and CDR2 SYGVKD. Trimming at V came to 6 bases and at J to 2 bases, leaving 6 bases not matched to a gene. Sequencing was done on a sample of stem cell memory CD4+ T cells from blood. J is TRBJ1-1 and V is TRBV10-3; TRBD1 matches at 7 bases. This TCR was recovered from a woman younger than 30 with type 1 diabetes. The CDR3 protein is CAISADRDNTEAFF. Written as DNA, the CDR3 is TGTGCCATCAGCGCCGACAGGGATAACACTGAAGCTTTCTTT.